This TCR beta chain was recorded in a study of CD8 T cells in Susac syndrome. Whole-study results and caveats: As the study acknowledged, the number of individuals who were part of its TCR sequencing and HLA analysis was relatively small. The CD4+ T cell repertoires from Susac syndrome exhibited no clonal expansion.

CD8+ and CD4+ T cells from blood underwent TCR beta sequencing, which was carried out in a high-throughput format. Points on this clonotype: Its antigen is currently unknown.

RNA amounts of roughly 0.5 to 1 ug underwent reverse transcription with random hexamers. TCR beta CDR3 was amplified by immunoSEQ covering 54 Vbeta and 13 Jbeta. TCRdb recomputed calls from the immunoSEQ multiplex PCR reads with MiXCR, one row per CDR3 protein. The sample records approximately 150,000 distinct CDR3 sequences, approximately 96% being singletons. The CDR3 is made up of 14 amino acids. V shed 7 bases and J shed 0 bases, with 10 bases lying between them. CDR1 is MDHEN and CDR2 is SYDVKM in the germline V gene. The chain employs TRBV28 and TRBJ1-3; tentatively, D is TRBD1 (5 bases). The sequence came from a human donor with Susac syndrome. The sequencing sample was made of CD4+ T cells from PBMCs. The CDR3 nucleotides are TGTGCCAGCATATTGGGGGACTCTGGAAACACCATATATTTT. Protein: CASILGDSGNTIYF. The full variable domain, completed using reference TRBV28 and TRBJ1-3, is DVKVTQSSRYLVKRTGEKVFLECVQDMDHENMFWYRQDPGLGLRLIYFSYDVKMKEKGDIPEGYSVSREKKERFSLILESASTNQTSMYLCASILGDSGNTIYFGEGSWLTVV.